The 4 T cell receptor beta chains below come from one sample, sequenced in a study of blood T cell repertoires in COVID-19 (dated by TCRdb to the early 2020s). The protocol used for the library was the immunoSEQ multiplex PCR assay. Held by TCRdb, this immuneACCESS table contains in-frame sequences only and omits some clones. Under half of the omission traces to an unresolved V gene where checked; the cause of the rest is unknown. The sample yields about 100,000 clones; 80% to 95% were counted once. Of the sample, roughly 0.99% falls within the top ten clones. Sequencing was performed on peripheral blood. The receptors were gathered from a man in his 60s with acute or convalescent COVID-19.

The chain is built from TRBV3-1 (or the pseudogene TRBV3-2) and TRBJ2-1; TRBD2 aligns across 7 bases. CDR1 LGHDT and CDR2 YNNKEL come from the germline V gene (reference sequence). V dropped 5 bases and J dropped 0; count of bases not matched to a gene: 10. The CDR3 is made up of 17 amino acids. CDR3: CASSSSGLKGSYNEQFF. CDR3 nucleotides: TGTGCCAGCAGCAGTAGCGGGTTAAAGGGCTCCTACAATGAGCAGTTCTTC.

This chain connects TRBV18 to TRBJ1-1; a weak D match, TRBD1 (5 bases). CDR3 length: 14 residues. The V gene lost 3 bases and the J gene lost 2 bases, with 10 bases spanning the gap. The germline V gene encodes CDR1 KGHSH and CDR2 LQKENI. CDR3 coding DNA: TGTGCCAGCTCACCCCAGGGTAGCAACACTGAAGCTTTCTTT. Its translation is CASSPQGSNTEAFF.

The genes are TRBV10-3 and TRBJ2-1; 8 positions agree with TRBD2. The CDR3 totals 15 residues. CDR1 and CDR2 from the germline V gene are ENHRY and SYGVKD. With 7 bases clipped from V and 1 base from J, the junction kept 6 bases outside the gene matches. The CDR3 sequence: CAIKGSGSSYNEQFF. The DNA for the CDR3 is TGTGCCATCAAGGGCAGCGGGAGTTCCTACAATGAGCAGTTCTTC.

The chain links TRBV30 to TRBJ2-3; the D gene is possibly TRBD2 (5 bases). The CDR3 extends over 12 amino acids. Germline CDR1 is GTSNPN and CDR2 is SVGIG (reference sequence). V was cut by 0 bases and J by 5 bases, with 6 bases left in between. The DNA for the CDR3 is TGTGCCTGGAGTGTGGCGGGAGATACGCAGTATTTT. The encoded protein is CAWSVAGDTQYF.